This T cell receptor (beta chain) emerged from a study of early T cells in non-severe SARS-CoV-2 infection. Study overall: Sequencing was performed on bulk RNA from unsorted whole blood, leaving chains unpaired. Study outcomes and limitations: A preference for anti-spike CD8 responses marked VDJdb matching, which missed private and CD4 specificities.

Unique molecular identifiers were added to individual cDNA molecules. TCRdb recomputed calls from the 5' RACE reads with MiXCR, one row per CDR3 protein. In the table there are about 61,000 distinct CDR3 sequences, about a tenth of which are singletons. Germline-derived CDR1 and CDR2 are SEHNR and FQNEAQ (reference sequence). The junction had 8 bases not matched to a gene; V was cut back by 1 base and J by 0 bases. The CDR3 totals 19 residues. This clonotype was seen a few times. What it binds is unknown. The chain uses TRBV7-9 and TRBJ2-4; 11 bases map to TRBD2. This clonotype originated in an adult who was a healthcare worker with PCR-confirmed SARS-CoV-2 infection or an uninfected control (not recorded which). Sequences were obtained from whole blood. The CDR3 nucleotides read TGTGCCAGCAGCTTAGGGCTAGCGGGGGGAGGTCTAGCCAAAAACATTCAGTACTTC. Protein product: CASSLGLAGGGLAKNIQYF. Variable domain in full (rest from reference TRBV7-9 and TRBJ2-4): DTGVSQNPRHKITKRGQNVTFRCDPISEHNRLYWYRQTLGQGPEFLTYFQNEAQLEKSRLLSDRFSAERPKGSFSTLEIQRTEQGDSAMYLCASSLGLAGGGLAKNIQYFGAGTRLSVL.